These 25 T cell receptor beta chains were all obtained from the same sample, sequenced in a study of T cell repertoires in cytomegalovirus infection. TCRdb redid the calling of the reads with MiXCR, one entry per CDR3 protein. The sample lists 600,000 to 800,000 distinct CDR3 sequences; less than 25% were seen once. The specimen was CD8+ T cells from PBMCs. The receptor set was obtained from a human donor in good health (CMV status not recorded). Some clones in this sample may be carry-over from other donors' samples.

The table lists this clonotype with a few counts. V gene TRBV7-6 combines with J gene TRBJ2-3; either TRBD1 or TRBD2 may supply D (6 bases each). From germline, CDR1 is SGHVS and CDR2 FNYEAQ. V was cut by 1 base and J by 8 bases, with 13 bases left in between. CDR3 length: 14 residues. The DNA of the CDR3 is TGTGCCAGCAGCTTAGGGTCCGGGGGCATTACGCAGTATTTT. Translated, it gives CASSLGSGGITQYF.

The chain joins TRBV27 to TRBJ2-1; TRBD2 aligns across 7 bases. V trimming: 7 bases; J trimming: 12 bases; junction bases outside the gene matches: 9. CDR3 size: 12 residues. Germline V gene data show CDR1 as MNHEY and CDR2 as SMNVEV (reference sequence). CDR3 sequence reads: CASTSGRSLQFF. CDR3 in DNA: TGTGCCAGCACTAGCGGAAGAAGCTTGCAGTTCTTC.

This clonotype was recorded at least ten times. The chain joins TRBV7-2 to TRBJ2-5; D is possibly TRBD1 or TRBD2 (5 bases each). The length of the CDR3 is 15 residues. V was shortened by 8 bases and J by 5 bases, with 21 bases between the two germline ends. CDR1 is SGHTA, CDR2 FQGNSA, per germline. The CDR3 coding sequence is TGTGCCAGCTCGGACTCGGGCCTGCCAGGGGAGACCCAGTACTTC. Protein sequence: CASSDSGLPGETQYF.

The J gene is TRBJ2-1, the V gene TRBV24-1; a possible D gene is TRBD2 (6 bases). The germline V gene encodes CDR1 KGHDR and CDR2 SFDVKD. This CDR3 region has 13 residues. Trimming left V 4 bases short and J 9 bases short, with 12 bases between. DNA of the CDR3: TGTGCCACCAGTGACACGGCCGGGGGTGAGCAGTTCTTC. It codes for CATSDTAGGEQFF.

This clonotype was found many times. CDR3 sequence: CASSLASPMRDEQFF. The CDR3 nucleotides are TGTGCCAGCAGCCTAGCGAGTCCAATGAGGGATGAGCAGTTCTTC. The V call is TRBV6-2 or TRBV6-3, the J call TRBJ2-1, with D possibly matching TRBD2 (6 bases). Per germline, CDR1 MNHEY and CDR2 SVGEGT. This CDR3 has 15 amino acids. With 6 bases removed from V and 8 bases from J, the gap between germline ends came to 20 bases.

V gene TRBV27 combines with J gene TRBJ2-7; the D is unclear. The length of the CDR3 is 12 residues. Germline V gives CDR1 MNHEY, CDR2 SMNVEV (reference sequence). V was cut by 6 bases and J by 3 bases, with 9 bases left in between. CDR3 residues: CASSPWGYEQYF. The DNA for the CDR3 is TGTGCCAGCAGCCCATGGGGCTACGAGCAGTACTTC.

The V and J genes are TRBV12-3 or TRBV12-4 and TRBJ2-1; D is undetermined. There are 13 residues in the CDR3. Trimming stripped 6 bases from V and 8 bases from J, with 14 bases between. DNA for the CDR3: TGTGCCAGCAGCCGTCCCTATGGCGATGAGCAGTTCTTC. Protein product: CASSRPYGDEQFF.

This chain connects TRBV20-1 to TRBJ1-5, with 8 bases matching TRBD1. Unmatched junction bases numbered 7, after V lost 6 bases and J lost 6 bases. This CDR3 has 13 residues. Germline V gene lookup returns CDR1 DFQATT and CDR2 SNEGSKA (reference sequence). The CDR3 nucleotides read TGCAGTGCCTGGACAGGGATAGGTCAGCCCCAGCATTTT. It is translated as CSAWTGIGQPQHF.

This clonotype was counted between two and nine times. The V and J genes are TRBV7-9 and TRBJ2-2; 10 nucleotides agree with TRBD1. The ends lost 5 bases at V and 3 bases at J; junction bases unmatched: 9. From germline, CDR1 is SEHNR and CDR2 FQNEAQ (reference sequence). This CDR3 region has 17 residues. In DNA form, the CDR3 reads TGTGCCAGCAGCCCTGACAGGGGGCGTTTGCACACCGGGGAGCTGTTTTTT. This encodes CASSPDRGRLHTGELFF.

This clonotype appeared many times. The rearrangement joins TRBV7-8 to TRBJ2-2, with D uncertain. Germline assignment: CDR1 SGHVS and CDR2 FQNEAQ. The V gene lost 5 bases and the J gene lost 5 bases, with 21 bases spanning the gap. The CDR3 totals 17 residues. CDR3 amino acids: CASSANSLKGPTGELFF. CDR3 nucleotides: TGTGCCAGCAGCGCAAACTCTCTTAAGGGTCCTACCGGGGAGCTGTTTTTT. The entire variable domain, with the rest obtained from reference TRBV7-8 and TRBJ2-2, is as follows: GAGVSQSPRYKVAKRGQDVALRCDPISGHVSLFWYQQALGQGPEFLTYFQNEAQLDKSGLPSDRFFAERPEGSVSTLKIQRTQQEDSAVYLCASSANSLKGPTGELFFGEGSRLTVL.

CDR3 bases: TGCAGCGTTGAGGCGGGACAAACTTACGAGCAGTACTTC. This encodes CSVEAGQTYEQYF. This chain uses TRBV29-1 with TRBJ2-7, with D possibly being TRBD1 or TRBD2 (6 bases each). The CDR3 length is 13 residues. The germline V and J ends were trimmed by 3 bases and 4 bases, with 13 bases remaining between them. CDR1 is SQVTM and CDR2 is ANQGSEA in the germline V gene.

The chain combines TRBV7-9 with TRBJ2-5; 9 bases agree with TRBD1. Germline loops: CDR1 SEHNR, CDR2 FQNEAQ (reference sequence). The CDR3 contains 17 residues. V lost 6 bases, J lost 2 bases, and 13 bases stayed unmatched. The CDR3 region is CASRTRERDRAQETQYF. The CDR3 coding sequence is TGTGCCAGCAGGACGAGGGAGAGGGACAGGGCACAAGAGACCCAGTACTTC.

CDR3: CSARGDRDGYTF. As DNA, the CDR3 is TGCAGTGCTAGAGGGGACAGGGATGGCTACACCTTC. V gene TRBV20-1 combines with J gene TRBJ1-2, with TRBD1 matching over 9 bases. The length of the CDR3 is 12 residues. Germline V gene data show CDR1 as DFQATT and CDR2 as SNEGSKA (reference sequence). J gave up 6 bases and V 1 base, and 0 bases lay outside the gene matches.

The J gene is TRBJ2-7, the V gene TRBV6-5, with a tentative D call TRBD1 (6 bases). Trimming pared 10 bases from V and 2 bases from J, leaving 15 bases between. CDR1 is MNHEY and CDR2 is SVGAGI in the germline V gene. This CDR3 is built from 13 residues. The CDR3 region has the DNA TGTGCCACCCGGGACATAGCTACCTACGAGCAGTACTTC. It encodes CATRDIATYEQYF.

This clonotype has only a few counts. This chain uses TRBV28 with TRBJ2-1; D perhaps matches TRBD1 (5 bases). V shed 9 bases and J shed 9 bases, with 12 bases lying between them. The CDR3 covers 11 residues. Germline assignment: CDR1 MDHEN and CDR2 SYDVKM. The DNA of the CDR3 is TGTGCCAGTGGGGCCCCTAGTGAGCAGTTCTTC. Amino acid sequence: CASGAPSEQFF.

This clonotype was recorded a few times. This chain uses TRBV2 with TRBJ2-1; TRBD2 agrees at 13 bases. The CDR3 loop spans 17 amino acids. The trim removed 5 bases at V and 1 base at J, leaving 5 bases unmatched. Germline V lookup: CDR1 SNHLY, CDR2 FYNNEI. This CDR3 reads CASSRLAGGRSYNEQFF. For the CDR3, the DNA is TGTGCCAGCAGTCGACTAGCGGGGGGTCGTTCCTACAATGAGCAGTTCTTC.

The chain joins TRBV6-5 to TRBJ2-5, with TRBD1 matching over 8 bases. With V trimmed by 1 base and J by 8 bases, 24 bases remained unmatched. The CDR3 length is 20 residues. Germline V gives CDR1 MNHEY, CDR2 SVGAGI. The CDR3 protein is CASSYYGQGNPTGMPTTQYF. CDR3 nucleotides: TGTGCCAGCAGTTACTATGGACAGGGTAATCCTACCGGAATGCCGACTACCCAGTACTTC.

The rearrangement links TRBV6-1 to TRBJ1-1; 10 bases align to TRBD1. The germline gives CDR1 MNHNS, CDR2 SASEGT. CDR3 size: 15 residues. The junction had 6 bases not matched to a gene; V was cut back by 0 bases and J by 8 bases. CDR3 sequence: CASSEAGTGDMEAFF. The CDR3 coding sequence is TGTGCCAGCAGTGAAGCGGGGACAGGGGACATGGAAGCTTTCTTT.

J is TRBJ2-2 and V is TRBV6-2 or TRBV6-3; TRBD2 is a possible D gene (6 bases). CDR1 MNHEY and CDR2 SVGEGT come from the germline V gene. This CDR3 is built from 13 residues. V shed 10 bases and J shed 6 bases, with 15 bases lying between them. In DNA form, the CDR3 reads TGTGCCAACAGCACGGGGGACCCCGGGGAGCTGTTTTTT. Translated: CANSTGDPGELFF.

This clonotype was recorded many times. The CDR3 reads CASRQGPVSTDTQYF. In nucleotides, the CDR3 is TGTGCCAGCAGGCAGGGGCCGGTTAGCACAGATACGCAGTATTTT. The chain employs TRBV7-9 and TRBJ2-3; maybe TRBD1 (6 bases). V was shortened by 6 bases and J by 0 bases, with 13 bases between the two germline ends. The CDR3 runs to 15 residues. Germline values: CDR1 SEHNR, CDR2 FQNEAQ (reference sequence).

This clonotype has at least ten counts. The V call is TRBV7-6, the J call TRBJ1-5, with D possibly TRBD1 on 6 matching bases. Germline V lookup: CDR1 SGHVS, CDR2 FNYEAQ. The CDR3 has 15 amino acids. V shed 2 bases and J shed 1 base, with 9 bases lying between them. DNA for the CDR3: TGTGCCAGCAGCTTAATGACAGGAAGCAATCAGCCCCAGCATTTT. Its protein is CASSLMTGSNQPQHF.

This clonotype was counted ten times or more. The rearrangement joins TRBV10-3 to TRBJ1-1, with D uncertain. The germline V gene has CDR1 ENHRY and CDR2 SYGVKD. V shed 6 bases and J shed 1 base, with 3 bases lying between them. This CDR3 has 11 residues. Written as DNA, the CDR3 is TGTGCCATCAGGGAGAACACTGAAGCTTTCTTT. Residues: CAIRENTEAFF.

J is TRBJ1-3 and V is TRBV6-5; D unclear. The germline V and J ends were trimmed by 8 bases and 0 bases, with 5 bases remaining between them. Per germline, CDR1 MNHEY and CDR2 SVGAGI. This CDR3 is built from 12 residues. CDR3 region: CASGPSGNTIYF. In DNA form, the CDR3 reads TGTGCCAGCGGGCCCTCTGGAAACACCATATATTTT.

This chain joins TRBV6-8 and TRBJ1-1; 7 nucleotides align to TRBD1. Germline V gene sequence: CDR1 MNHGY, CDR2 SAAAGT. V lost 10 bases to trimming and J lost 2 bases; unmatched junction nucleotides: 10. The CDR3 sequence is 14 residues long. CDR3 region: CANKTTGSNTEAFF. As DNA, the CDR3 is TGTGCCAACAAAACGACAGGGAGTAACACTGAAGCTTTCTTT.

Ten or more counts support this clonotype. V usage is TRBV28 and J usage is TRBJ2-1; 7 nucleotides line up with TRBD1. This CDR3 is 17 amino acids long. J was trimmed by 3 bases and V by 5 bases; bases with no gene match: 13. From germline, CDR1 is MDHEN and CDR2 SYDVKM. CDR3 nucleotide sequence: TGTGCCAGCAGTGCCCGTTACCGGGACAGACGCTACAATGAGCAGTTCTTC. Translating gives CASSARYRDRRYNEQFF.